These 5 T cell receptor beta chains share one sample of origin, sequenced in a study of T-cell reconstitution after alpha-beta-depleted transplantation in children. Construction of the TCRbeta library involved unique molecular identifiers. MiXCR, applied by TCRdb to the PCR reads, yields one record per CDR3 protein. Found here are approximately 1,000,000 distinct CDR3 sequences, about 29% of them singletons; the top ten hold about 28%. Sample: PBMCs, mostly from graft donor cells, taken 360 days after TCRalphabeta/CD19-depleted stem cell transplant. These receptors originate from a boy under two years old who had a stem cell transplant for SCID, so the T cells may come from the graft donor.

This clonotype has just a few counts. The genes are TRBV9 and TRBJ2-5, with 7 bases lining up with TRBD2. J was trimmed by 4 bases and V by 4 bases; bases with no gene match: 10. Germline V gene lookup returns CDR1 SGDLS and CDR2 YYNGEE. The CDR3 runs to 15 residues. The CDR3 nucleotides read TGTGCCAGCAGCTTAACGGGACTACCCTTAGAGACCCAGTACTTC. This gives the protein CASSLTGLPLETQYF.

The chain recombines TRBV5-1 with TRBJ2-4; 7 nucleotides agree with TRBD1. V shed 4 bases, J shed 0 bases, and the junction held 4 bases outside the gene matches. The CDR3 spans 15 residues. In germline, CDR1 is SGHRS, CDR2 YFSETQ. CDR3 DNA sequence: TGCGCCAGCAGCAAGGGACAGAAAGCCAAAAACATTCAGTACTTC. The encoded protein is CASSKGQKAKNIQYF.

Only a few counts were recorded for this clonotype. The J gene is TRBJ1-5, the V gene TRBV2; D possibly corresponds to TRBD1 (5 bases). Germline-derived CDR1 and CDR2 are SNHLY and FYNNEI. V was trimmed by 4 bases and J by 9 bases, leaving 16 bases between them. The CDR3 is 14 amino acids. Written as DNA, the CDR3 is TGTGCCAGCAGTGGCGGGACTCCCGGGCGGCCCCAGCATTTT. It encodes CASSGGTPGRPQHF.

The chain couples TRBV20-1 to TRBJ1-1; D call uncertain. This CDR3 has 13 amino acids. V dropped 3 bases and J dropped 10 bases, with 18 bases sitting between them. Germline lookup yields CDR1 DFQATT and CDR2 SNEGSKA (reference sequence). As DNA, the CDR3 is TGCAGTGCTAGTTATGAGGGTCCCTCCGGAGCTTTCTTT. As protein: CSASYEGPSGAFF.

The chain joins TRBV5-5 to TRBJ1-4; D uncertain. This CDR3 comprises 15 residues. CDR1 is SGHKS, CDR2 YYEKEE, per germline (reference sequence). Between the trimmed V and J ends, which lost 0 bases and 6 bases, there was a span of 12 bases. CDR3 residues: CASSLGPEFHEKLFF. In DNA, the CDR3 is TGTGCCAGCAGCTTGGGGCCGGAGTTTCATGAAAAACTGTTTTTT.